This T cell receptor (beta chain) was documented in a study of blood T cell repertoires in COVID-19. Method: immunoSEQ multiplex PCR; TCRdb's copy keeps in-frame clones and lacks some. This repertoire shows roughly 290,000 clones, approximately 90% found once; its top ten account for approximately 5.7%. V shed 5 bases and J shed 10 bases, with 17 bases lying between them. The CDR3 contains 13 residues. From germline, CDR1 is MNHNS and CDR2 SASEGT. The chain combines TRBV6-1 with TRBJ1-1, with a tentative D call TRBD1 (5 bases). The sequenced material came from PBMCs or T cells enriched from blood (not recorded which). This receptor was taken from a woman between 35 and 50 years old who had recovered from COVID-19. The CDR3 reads CASSPDGRGRAFF. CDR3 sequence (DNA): TGTGCCAGCAGTCCCGACGGGAGGGGACGAGCTTTCTTT.